The 30 T cell receptor beta chains below all came from one sample that was sequenced in a study of shared clonotypes between healthy human individuals. Clones were read by immunoSEQ multiplex PCR, and TCRdb kept only the in-frame ones, dropping some. The sample has 2 million to 2.5 million clones, approximately 95% seen once; the top ten hold around 0.4%. The sample was naive CD4+ T cells from PBMCs. Subset specified: CD45RA+ positively selected. The receptors shown here come from a man younger than 35 in good health. Some clones in this sample may be carry-over from other donors' samples.

The chain recombines TRBV14 with TRBJ1-4, with D maybe TRBD1 (5 bases). The CDR3 runs to 16 residues. Germline loops: CDR1 SGHDN, CDR2 FVKESK. V was trimmed by 4 bases and J by 7 bases, leaving 19 bases between them. CDR3 region: CASSRQQLGAVEKLFF. CDR3 bases: TGTGCCAGCAGCCGACAGCAATTGGGAGCAGTTGAAAAACTGTTTTTT.

The chain recombines TRBV7-9 with TRBJ1-1; no reliable D call. Germline V CDR1 and CDR2: SEHNR, FQNEAQ (reference sequence). V dropped 3 bases and J dropped 6 bases, with 8 bases sitting between them. The CDR3 runs 12 residues. CDR3 coding DNA: TGTGCCAGCAGCTTCGGCCCCGCTGAAGCTTTCTTT. Translating it yields CASSFGPAEAFF.

The chain combines TRBV5-1 with TRBJ2-1; 8 positions agree with TRBD1. J lost 12 bases, V lost 2 bases, and 10 bases had no gene match. Germline CDR1 SGHRS, CDR2 YFSETQ. The length of the CDR3 is 14 residues. Here the CDR3 reads CASSLRNRGSMQFF. The CDR3 DNA is TGCGCCAGCAGCTTAAGAAACAGGGGGAGTATGCAGTTCTTC.

This clone is a singleton in its sample. V and J are TRBV10-3 and TRBJ1-1; D is unresolved. The CDR3 contains 14 residues. V was clipped by 1 base and J by 1 base, with 7 bases between them. From germline, CDR1 is ENHRY and CDR2 SYGVKD. The CDR3 reads CAISEYGPNTEAFF. For the CDR3, the DNA is TGTGCCATCAGTGAGTATGGGCCGAACACTGAAGCTTTCTTT.

This rearrangement joins TRBV9 to TRBJ1-3, with D unclear. V gave up 0 bases and J gave up 8 bases, with 12 bases separating them. Germline V gene data show CDR1 as SGDLS and CDR2 as YYNGEE. The CDR3 sequence is 14 residues long. CDR3 sequence reads: CASSVGGNWDTIYF. For the CDR3, the DNA is TGTGCCAGCAGCGTAGGGGGAAATTGGGACACCATATATTTT.

J is TRBJ2-3 and V is TRBV30, with 11 bases matching TRBD2. V dropped 4 bases and J dropped 4; count of bases not matched to a gene: 7. CDR1 and CDR2 from the germline V gene are GTSNPN and SVGIG (reference sequence). This CDR3 has 15 amino acids. CDR3 sequence reads: CAWKIAGGPADTQYF. CDR3 nucleotide sequence: TGTGCCTGGAAAATAGCGGGAGGGCCGGCAGATACGCAGTATTTT.

J is TRBJ1-2 and V is TRBV28, with D possibly TRBD1 on 6 matching bases. From germline, CDR1 is MDHEN and CDR2 SYDVKM. V gave up 3 bases and J gave up 3 bases, with 14 bases separating them. The CDR3 is 15 residues long. The CDR3 DNA reads TGTGCCAGCAGTTTTCCCTCAGGGGCGTACTATGGCTACACCTTC. Its protein product is CASSFPSGAYYGYTF.

Only one count was recorded for this clone. Other DNA variants within this sample encode the same CDR3. The chain links TRBV5-1 to TRBJ2-1; 7 bases map to TRBD2. Losses at the gene ends were 2 bases for V and 5 bases for J; bases not matched to a gene: 7. The CDR3 consists of 15 residues. The germline CDR1 and CDR2 sequences are SGHRS and YFSETQ. The CDR3 DNA reads TGCGCCAGCAGCTTTTTAGCGGGCGGGAACAATGAGCAGTTCTTC. Amino acids: CASSFLAGGNNEQFF.

The gene calls are TRBV7-2 and TRBJ1-5, with 11 bases aligning to TRBD1. The V gene end was trimmed by 5 bases and the J gene end by 9 bases; junction bases not matched to a gene: 12. The CDR3 loop spans 16 amino acids. Germline V CDR1 and CDR2: SGHTA, FQGNSA. The CDR3 bases are TGTGCCAGCAGCCTCCGGACAGGGGGCGAGCTCAGGCCCCAGCATTTT. As protein: CASSLRTGGELRPQHF.

The chain couples TRBV28 to TRBJ1-5, with D possibly TRBD1 on 5 matching bases. CDR1 MDHEN and CDR2 SYDVKM come from the germline V gene. The V end lost 3 bases, the J end lost 6 bases, and 18 bases lay between the germline ends. The CDR3 has 16 residues. CDR3 DNA: TGTGCCAGCAGTTTTGACCGGAGGGGCGGTGGTCAGCCCCAGCATTTT. Translated: CASSFDRRGGGQPQHF.

The V and J genes are TRBV18 and TRBJ2-3; TRBD1 matches at 8 bases. This CDR3 has 15 residues. Germline assignment: CDR1 KGHSH and CDR2 LQKENI. Trimming at V came to 2 bases and at J to 5 bases, leaving 6 bases not matched to a gene. The CDR3 protein is CASSPSQGALDTQYF. The CDR3 bases are TGTGCCAGCTCACCAAGTCAGGGGGCTCTAGATACGCAGTATTTT. The full variable domain, rest sourced from reference TRBV18 and TRBJ2-3, is NAGVMQNPRHLVRRRGQEARLRCSPMKGHSHVYWYRQLPEEGLKFMVYLQKENIIDESGMPKERFSAEFPKEGPSILRIQQVVRGDSAAYFCASSPSQGALDTQYFGPGTRLTVL.

V gene TRBV21-1 combines with J gene TRBJ1-2; TRBD1 is the table's D call and was not checked against the DNA. TRBV21-1 is recorded as a pseudogene. The CDR3 is 18 residues long. CDR3 in amino acids: CASSKNALPGQGAKGYTF. Written as DNA, the CDR3 is TGTGCCAGCAGCAAAAACGCCTTACCGGGACAGGGGGCTAAGGGCTACACCTTC.

The rearrangement links TRBV6-1 to TRBJ2-1, with D possibly TRBD2 on 6 matching bases. V was pared by 4 bases and J by 1 base, with 8 bases between. The CDR3 spans 14 residues. Germline V lookup: CDR1 MNHNS, CDR2 SASEGT. CDR3 DNA sequence: TGTGCCAGCAGTGCCCTAGCGTCCTACAATGAGCAGTTCTTC. It is translated as CASSALASYNEQFF.

The chain couples TRBV5-4 to TRBJ2-2; 8 bases map to TRBD2. This CDR3 has 15 amino acids. The J segment lost 3 bases and the V segment lost 0 bases, leaving 1 base of the junction unmatched. The germline V gene encodes CDR1 SGHNT and CDR2 YYREEE (reference sequence). CDR3 nucleotides: TGTGCCAGCAGCTTGGCCGGGGGGGACACCGGGGAGCTGTTTTTT. Residues: CASSLAGGDTGELFF.

About this clone: The identical CDR3 is also encoded by other nucleotide sequences in the sample. V gene TRBV7-3 combines with J gene TRBJ2-3; D is unresolved. Trimming stripped 2 bases from V and 2 bases from J, with 5 bases between. Germline V CDR1 and CDR2: SGHTA, FQGTGA. The CDR3 runs 13 residues. In DNA, the CDR3 is TGTGCCAGCAGCTTACAGTACACAGATACGCAGTATTTT. Translating it yields CASSLQYTDTQYF.

V and J are TRBV5-1 and TRBJ2-1; D is possibly TRBD2 (6 bases). Deletions cut 7 bases from V and 3 bases from J, with 14 bases between. Germline lookup yields CDR1 SGHRS and CDR2 YFSETQ. This CDR3 spans 14 amino acids. The CDR3 DNA reads as TGCGCCAGCGGTCGCGGGGAAGTCTACAATGAGCAGTTCTTC. This gives the protein CASGRGEVYNEQFF.

The V gene is TRBV10-1, the J gene TRBJ1-1, with D tentatively TRBD1 (6 bases). This CDR3 contains 13 residues. With 0 bases removed from V and 7 bases from J, the gap between germline ends came to 9 bases. CDR1 and CDR2 from the germline V gene are WNHNN and SYGVQD (reference sequence). The CDR3 sequence is CASSESKGHEAFF. CDR3 in DNA: TGCGCCAGCAGTGAGTCGAAGGGACATGAAGCTTTCTTT.

J is TRBJ1-2 and V is TRBV10-2; possibly TRBD1 for D (5 bases). CDR1 and CDR2 from the germline V gene are WSHSY and SAAADI. There are 14 residues in the CDR3. Trimming pared 7 bases from V and 5 bases from J, leaving 17 bases between. The CDR3 loop reads CASTRGDSFYGYTF. CDR3 nucleotides: TGCGCCAGCACTCGCGGCGACAGCTTTTATGGCTACACCTTC.

As for this clone: This same CDR3 is encoded by further DNA sequences in the sample. The chain recombines TRBV18 with TRBJ1-2, with 8 positions matching TRBD1. The CDR3 covers 15 residues. Trimming cost V 6 bases and J 0 bases; bases outside gene matches: 6. Germline V gene data show CDR1 as KGHSH and CDR2 as LQKENI. The CDR3 sequence is CASSPDRVANYGYTF. The CDR3 region has the DNA TGTGCCAGCTCGCCGGACAGGGTAGCTAACTATGGCTACACCTTC.

A remark on this clone: This specimen includes other DNA sequences encoding the same CDR3. V and J are TRBV7-9 and TRBJ1-1; D remains ambiguous. Trimming stripped 0 bases from V and 2 bases from J, with 7 bases between. The CDR3 is 14 amino acids. CDR1 SEHNR and CDR2 FQNEAQ come from the germline V gene (reference sequence). CDR3 nucleotide sequence: TGTGCCAGCAGCTTAGCGGCGGCCAACACTGAAGCTTTCTTT. Protein sequence: CASSLAAANTEAFF. Combining the CDR3 with reference TRBV7-9 and TRBJ1-1 gives the whole variable domain DTGVSQNPRHKITKRGQNVTFRCDPISEHNRLYWYRQTLGQGPEFLTYFQNEAQLEKSRLLSDRFSAERPKGSFSTLEIQRTEQGDSAMYLCASSLAAANTEAFFGQGTRLTVV.

The chain employs TRBV9 and TRBJ1-2; a weak D match, TRBD1 (5 bases). The CDR3 spans 15 residues. Germline-derived CDR1 and CDR2 are SGDLS and YYNGEE. V lost 4 bases and J 7 bases, leaving 20 bases between the germline ends. This CDR3 reads CASSWDGNSLVGYTF. As DNA, the CDR3 is TGTGCCAGCAGCTGGGACGGCAACTCTTTGGTTGGCTACACCTTC.

The genes are TRBV2 and TRBJ1-1; 8 bases map to TRBD1. This CDR3 contains 14 residues. V lost 5 bases, J lost 3 bases, and 5 bases stayed unmatched. The germline CDR1 and CDR2 sequences are SNHLY and FYNNEI. The CDR3 is CASSLQGGHTEAFF. As DNA, the CDR3 is TGTGCCAGCAGTCTACAGGGGGGGCACACTGAAGCTTTCTTT.

This chain links TRBV6-5 with TRBJ2-5, with D maybe TRBD2 (6 bases). The CDR3 contains 15 residues. The V gene's germline CDR1 is MNHEY and CDR2 SVGAGI. The V end was cut by 4 bases, the J end by 4 bases, with 16 bases between. The DNA of the CDR3 is TGTGCCAGCAGTTGGAGGCCTGAAGCGGGAGAGACCCAGTACTTC. This codes for CASSWRPEAGETQYF.

The CDR3: CASSGRVRGTQYF. In nucleotides, the CDR3 is TGTGCCAGCAGTGGCAGGGTAAGGGGGACCCAGTACTTC. The chain links TRBV6-1 to TRBJ2-5, with D possibly matching TRBD1 (5 bases). With 4 bases removed from V and 7 bases from J, the gap between germline ends came to 13 bases. The V gene's germline CDR1 is MNHNS and CDR2 SASEGT. The CDR3 runs to 13 residues.

The chain has TRBV2 and TRBJ1-2; 7 bases agree with TRBD1. This CDR3 comprises 15 residues. CDR1 and CDR2 from the germline V gene are SNHLY and FYNNEI. V dropped 4 bases and J dropped 3; count of bases not matched to a gene: 8. CDR3 nucleotide sequence: TGTGCCAGCAGTGCCCTGACAGGGAGGTACTATGGCTACACCTTC. It translates to CASSALTGRYYGYTF.

The V call is TRBV6-1, the J call TRBJ1-2, with 7 bases that match TRBD1. Unmatched junction bases numbered 11, after V lost 3 bases and J lost 4 bases. The germline CDR1 and CDR2 sequences are MNHNS and SASEGT. The CDR3 covers 16 residues. The CDR3 sequence is CASSDSRGRLIYGYTF. DNA of the CDR3: TGTGCCAGCAGTGATTCAAGGGGGCGCTTGATCTATGGCTACACCTTC.

This chain connects TRBV5-6 to TRBJ2-1; 8 bases align to TRBD2. CDR3 length: 16 amino acids. The germline CDR1 and CDR2 sequences are SGHDT and YYEEEE. After removal of 5 bases from V and 14 bases from J, the junction contained 21 bases not matched to a gene. DNA of the CDR3: TGTGCCAGCAGGCGAACAGGGCCCCTCCAGCGTAGCGGGGAGTTCTTC. This translates into CASRRTGPLQRSGEFF. Looking up the rest from reference TRBV5-6 and TRBJ2-1 gives the full variable domain: DAGVTQSPTHLIKTRGQQVTLRCSPKSGHDTVSWYQQALGQGPQFIFQYYEEEERQRGNFPDRFSGHQFPNYSSELNVNALLLGDSALYLCASRRTGPLQRSGEFFGPGTRLTVL.

The chain carries TRBV2 and TRBJ2-2; D perhaps matches TRBD1 (6 bases). Germline CDR1 and CDR2: SNHLY and FYNNEI. V lost 6 bases to trimming and J lost 2 bases, with 19 bases between them. The length of the CDR3 is 17 residues. The CDR3 region is CASSAWGPRLNTGELFF. CDR3 in DNA: TGTGCCAGCAGCGCGTGGGGGCCTCGCCTTAACACCGGGGAGCTGTTTTTT.

This rearrangement joins TRBV6-1 to TRBJ2-1, with D possibly matching TRBD2 (5 bases). This CDR3 has 13 amino acids. V gave up 4 bases and J gave up 6 bases, with 10 bases separating them. Germline V gene data show CDR1 as MNHNS and CDR2 as SASEGT. The chain's CDR3 is CASSVRGSNEQFF. CDR3 nucleotides: TGTGCCAGCAGTGTCCGGGGTTCCAATGAGCAGTTCTTC.

The genes are TRBV5-8 and TRBJ2-2, with no clear D. The CDR3 is 14 amino acids. Trimming took off 0 bases at V and 4 bases at J, with 7 bases between the two ends. Germline CDR1 SGHTS, CDR2 YDEGEE. CDR3 protein: CASSLAGGTGELFF. The CDR3 nucleotides read TGTGCCAGCAGCTTGGCCGGCGGCACCGGGGAGCTGTTTTTT. The variable domain in full, completed from reference TRBV5-8 and TRBJ2-2, reads EAGVTQSPTHLIKTRGQQATLRCSPISGHTSVYWYQQALGLGLQFLLWYDEGEERNRGNFPPRFSGRQFPNYSSELNVNALELEDSALYLCASSLAGGTGELFFGEGSRLTVL.